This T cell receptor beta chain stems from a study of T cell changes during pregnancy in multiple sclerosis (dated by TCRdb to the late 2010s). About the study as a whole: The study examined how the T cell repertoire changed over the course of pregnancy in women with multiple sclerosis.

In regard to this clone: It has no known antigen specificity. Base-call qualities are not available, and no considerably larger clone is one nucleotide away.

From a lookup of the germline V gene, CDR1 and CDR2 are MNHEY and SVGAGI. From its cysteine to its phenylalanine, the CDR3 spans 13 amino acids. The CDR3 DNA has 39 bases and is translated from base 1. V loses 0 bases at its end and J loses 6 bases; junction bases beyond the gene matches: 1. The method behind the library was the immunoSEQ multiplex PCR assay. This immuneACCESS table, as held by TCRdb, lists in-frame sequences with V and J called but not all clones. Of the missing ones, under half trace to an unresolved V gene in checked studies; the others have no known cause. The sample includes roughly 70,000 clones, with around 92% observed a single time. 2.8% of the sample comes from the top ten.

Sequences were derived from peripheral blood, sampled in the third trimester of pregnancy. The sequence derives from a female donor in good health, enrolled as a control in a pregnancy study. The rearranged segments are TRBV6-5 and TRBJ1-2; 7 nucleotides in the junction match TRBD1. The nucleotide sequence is TGTGCCAGCAGTTACTCACAGGGGAATGGCTACACCTTC. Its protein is CASSYSQGNGYTF.